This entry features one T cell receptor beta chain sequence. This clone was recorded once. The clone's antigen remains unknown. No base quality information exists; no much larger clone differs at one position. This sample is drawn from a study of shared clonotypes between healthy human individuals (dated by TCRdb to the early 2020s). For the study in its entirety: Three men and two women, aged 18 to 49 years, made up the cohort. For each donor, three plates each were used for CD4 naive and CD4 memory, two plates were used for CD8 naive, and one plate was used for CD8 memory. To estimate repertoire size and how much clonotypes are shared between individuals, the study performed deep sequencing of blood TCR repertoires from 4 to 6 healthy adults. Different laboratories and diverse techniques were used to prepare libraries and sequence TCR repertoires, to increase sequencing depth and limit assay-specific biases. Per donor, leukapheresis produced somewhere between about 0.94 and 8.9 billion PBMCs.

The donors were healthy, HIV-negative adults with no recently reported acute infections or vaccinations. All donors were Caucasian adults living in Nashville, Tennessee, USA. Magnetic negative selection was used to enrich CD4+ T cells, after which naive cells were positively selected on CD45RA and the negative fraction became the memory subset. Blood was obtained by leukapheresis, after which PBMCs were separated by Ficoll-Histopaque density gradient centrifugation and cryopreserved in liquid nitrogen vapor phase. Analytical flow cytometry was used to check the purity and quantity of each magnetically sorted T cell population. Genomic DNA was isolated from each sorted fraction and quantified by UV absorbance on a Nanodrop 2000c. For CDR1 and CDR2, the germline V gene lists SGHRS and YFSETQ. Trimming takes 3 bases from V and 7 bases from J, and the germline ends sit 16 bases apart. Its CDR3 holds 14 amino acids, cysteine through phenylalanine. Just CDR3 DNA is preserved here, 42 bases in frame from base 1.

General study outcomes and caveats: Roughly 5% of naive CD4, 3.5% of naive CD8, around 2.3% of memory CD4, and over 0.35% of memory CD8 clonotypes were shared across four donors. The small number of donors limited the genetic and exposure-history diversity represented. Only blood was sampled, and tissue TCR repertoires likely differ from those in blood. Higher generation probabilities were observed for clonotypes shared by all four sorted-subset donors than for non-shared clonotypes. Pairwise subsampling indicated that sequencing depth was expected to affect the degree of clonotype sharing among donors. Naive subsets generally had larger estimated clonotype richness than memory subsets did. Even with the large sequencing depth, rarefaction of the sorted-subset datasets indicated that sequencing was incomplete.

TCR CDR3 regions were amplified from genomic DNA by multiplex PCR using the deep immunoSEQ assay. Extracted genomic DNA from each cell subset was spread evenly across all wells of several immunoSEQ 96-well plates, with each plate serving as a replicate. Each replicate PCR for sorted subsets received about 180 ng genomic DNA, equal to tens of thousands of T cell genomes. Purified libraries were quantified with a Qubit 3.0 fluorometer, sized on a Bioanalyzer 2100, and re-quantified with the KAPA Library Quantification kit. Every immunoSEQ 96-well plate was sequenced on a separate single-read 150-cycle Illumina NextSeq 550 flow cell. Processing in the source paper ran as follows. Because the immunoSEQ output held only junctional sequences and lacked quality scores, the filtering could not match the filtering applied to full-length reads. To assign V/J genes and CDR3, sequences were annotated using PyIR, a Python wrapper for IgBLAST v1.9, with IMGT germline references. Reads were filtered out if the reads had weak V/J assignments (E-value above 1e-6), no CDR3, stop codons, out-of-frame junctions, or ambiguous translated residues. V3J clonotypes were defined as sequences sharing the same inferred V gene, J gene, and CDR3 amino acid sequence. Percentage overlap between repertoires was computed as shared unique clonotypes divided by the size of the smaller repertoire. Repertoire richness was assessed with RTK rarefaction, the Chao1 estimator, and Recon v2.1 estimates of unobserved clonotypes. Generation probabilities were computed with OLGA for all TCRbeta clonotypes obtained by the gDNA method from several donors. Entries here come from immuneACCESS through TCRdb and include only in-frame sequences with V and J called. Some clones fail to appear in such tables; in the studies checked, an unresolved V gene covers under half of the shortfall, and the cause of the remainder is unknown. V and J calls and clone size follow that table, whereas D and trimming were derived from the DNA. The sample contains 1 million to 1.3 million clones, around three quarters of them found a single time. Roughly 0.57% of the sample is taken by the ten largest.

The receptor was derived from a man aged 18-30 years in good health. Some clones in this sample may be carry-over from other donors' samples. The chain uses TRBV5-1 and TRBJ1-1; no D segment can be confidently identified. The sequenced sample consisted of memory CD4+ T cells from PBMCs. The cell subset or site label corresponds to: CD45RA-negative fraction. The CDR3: CASSWASGSDEAFF. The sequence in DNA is TGCGCCAGCAGCTGGGCCTCGGGGTCCGATGAAGCTTTCTTT.